Sequencing of this T cell receptor beta chain was carried out in a study of cytomegalovirus exposure and HLA in healthy donors. About the study: An early release of data contained tens of millions of unique TCRs, which came from HLA-typed donors.

The PCR used 60 Vbeta and 13 Jbeta primers. The table came from immunoSEQ multiplex PCR; TCRdb's copy has only in-frame clones and leaves some out. In the table there are 150,000 to 200,000 clones, around 84% of which are singletons. The TCR comes from a woman aged 18-29 years in good health and CMV-seronegative. Sequenced material: PBMCs.

The CDR3 loop is CASSQFSQGPGGGSTEAFF. CDR3 DNA: TGCGCCAGCAGCCAGTTTTCTCAAGGGCCGGGGGGGGGAAGCACTGAAGCTTTCTTT. The rearrangement links TRBV4-1 to TRBJ1-1; D might be TRBD1 (5 bases). The V gene lost 3 bases and the J gene lost 4 bases, with 27 bases spanning the gap. The CDR3 extends over 19 amino acids. Looked up from germline, CDR1 is MGHRA and CDR2 is YSYEKL.